The rows below give T cell receptor beta chains drawn from one sample of a study of immune cell composition in non-small cell lung cancer. Method: immunoSEQ multiplex PCR; TCRdb's copy keeps in-frame clones and lacks some. This table has about 7,600 clones, 75% to 85% appearing once. The sequenced material came from lung tumor tissue. All receptors derive from a human donor with non-small cell lung cancer. CDR3s include the opening cysteine and the closing phenylalanine or tryptophan. The order of the fields is V gene, J gene, clone size, D gene, CDR3 DNA, CDR3 protein. A D gene is named only where the DNA matches it firmly. Clone size appears in some rows only: once, few, many, or a class for an expanded clone.

TRBV5-5,TRBJ1-4,-,TRBD1,TGTGCCAGCAGTCGGCAGGGGGGACATGAAAAACTGTTTTTT,CASSRQGGHEKLFF
TRBV20-1,TRBJ1-1,-,-,TGCAGTGCTCAAAAAAAGGGTACTTTCTTT,CSAQKKGTFF
TRBV11-2,TRBJ1-1,-,-,TGTGCCAGCAGCCGTGGGGCGGCCAACACTGAAGCTTTCTTT,CASSRGAANTEAFF
TRBV19,TRBJ1-2,-,-,TGTGCCAGTAGTACCGCCCCCCTCTATGGCTACACCTTC,CASSTAPLYGYTF
TRBV6-5,TRBJ1-4,-,-,TGTGCCAGCAGTTACGAAAGAGACTTTAATGAAAAACTGTTTTTT,CASSYERDFNEKLFF
TRBV6-1,TRBJ2-2,-,-,TGTGCCAGCAGAAGGGCGGGCGACACCGGGGAGCTGTTTTTT,CASRRAGDTGELFF
TRBV5-4,TRBJ1-2,-,TRBD1,TGTGCCAGCAGCCCCCTCCCCGGGACAGGGGGTGGCTACACCTTC,CASSPLPGTGGGYTF
TRBV5-1,TRBJ1-2,-,-,TGCGCCAGCAGCTTGAGAGGGGGACTGGGGGAGTCGGTCCGCTATGGCTACACCTTC,CASSLRGGLGESVRYGYTF
TRBV10-1,TRBJ2-3,-,TRBD2,TGCGCCAGCAGTGATTACGGGACTAGCGGGGTCCGGATAGCAGATACGCAGTATTTT,CASSDYGTSGVRIADTQYF
TRBV6-1,TRBJ1-5,-,-,TGTGCCAGCAGTGAACAGGATCAGCCCCAGCATTTT,CASSEQDQPQHF
TRBV6-5,TRBJ2-1,-,TRBD1,TGTGCCAGCAGCCCCGACAGGGGGCGCAAGAATGAGCAGTTCTTC,CASSPDRGRKNEQFF
TRBV9,TRBJ2-3,large,TRBD2,TGTGCCAGCAGCGTAGAGGGAGGGAGGGTCGTTGATACGCAGTATTTT,CASSVEGGRVVDTQYF
TRBV30,TRBJ1-6,-,-,TGTGCCTGGAGCGCAGGGGTTGTACAGAATTCACCCCTCCACTTT,CAWSAGVVQNSPLHF
TRBV7-2,TRBJ1-5,-,TRBD1,TGTGCCAGCAGCCCGAATATGGGGACAGCAAATCAGCCCCAGCATTTT,CASSPNMGTANQPQHF
TRBV7-3,TRBJ1-2,-,-,TGTGCCAGCAGCCTCCAACCTACGACAGGAAGTAGTCTTGGCTACACCTTC,CASSLQPTTGSSLGYTF
TRBV9,TRBJ2-1,-,-,TGTGCCAGCAGCGTAGGATCCTCCTACAATGAGCAGTTCTTC,CASSVGSSYNEQFF
TRBV7-9,TRBJ2-1,-,TRBD2,TGTGCCAGCAGCTTAAAGGGCCAAGTCAGCGGGGGCTACAATGAGCAGTTCTTC,CASSLKGQVSGGYNEQFF
TRBV7-9,TRBJ1-2,-,-,TGTGCCAGCAGCGGAGGAGACGGGGGCTACACCTTC,CASSGGDGGYTF
TRBV7-9,TRBJ2-7,-,TRBD1,TGTGCCAGCAGCCGTGGGACAGGTAATCCTGGGGAGCAGTACTTC,CASSRGTGNPGEQYF
TRBV7-6,TRBJ2-3,-,-,TGTGCCAGCAGCTTGTTCCACGGATCTAGCACAGATACGCAGTATTTT,CASSLFHGSSTDTQYF
TRBV4-2,TRBJ1-6,-,-,TGTGCCAGCACCCTTGGGAATTCACCCCTCCACTTT,CASTLGNSPLHF
TRBV4-1,TRBJ1-2,-,-,TGCGCCAGCAGGCCTACAGCAAACTATGGCTACACCTTC,CASRPTANYGYTF
TRBV11-3,TRBJ2-7,-,-,TGTGCCAGCAGCTTAGGACGGGGGAACTCCTACGAGCAGTACTTC,CASSLGRGNSYEQYF
TRBV19,TRBJ1-2,-,TRBD1,TGTGCCAGCAGGAGACGAGGGGACAGTGTGACCCCCTATGGCTACACCTTC,CASRRRGDSVTPYGYTF
TRBV5-1,TRBJ2-5,-,-,TGCGCCAGCGGTGATCTGACGCTACAAGAGACCCAGTACTTC,CASGDLTLQETQYF
TRBV7-2,TRBJ2-3,-,-,TGTGCCAGCAGCTTAAATTATCAGACCACAGATACGCAGTATTTT,CASSLNYQTTDTQYF
TRBV28,TRBJ1-6,-,-,TGTGCCAGCAGTTTAGGGAGCTATAATTCACCCCTCCACTTT,CASSLGSYNSPLHF
TRBV5-3,TRBJ1-6,-,TRBD1,TGTGCCAGCAGCTTGACAGGGGGGTATAATTCACCCCTCCACTTT,CASSLTGGYNSPLHF
TRBV4-3,TRBJ2-7,-,TRBD1,TGCGCCAGCAGCCAAGATGGCAGGGGGCTTTACGAGCAGTACTTC,CASSQDGRGLYEQYF
TRBV6-6,TRBJ2-7,-,TRBD1,TGTGCCAGCAGTTTCCGCGGGACAGGGAGCGCCTACGAGCAGTACTTC,CASSFRGTGSAYEQYF
TRBV19,TRBJ2-3,-,TRBD2,TGTGCCAGTAGTATGTATGCTAGCGGGGGGACCACAGTCACAGATACGCAGTATTTT,CASSMYASGGTTVTDTQYF